Listed here are 17 T cell receptor beta chains from one sample, sequenced in a study of technical replicates of blood from a handful of donors. Only in-frame clones appear in the TCRdb table, and some are missing; sequencing was by immunoSEQ multiplex PCR. The table lists around 16,000 clones, roughly 86% of them singletons. Sequencing used PBMCs. The receptors derive from a human donor in good health.

The chain uses TRBV2 and TRBJ2-7; 8 nucleotides agree with TRBD1. The CDR3 runs 16 residues. V lost 3 bases and J lost 1; bases outside the gene matches: 8. From germline, CDR1 is SNHLY and CDR2 FYNNEI. The CDR3 DNA is TGTGCCAGCAGTGACCCCGGACAGGGCCTTTCCTACGAGCAGTACTTC. It translates to CASSDPGQGLSYEQYF. The variable domain in full, with the rest retrieved from reference TRBV2 and TRBJ2-7, is EPEVTQTPSHQVTQMGQEVILRCVPISNHLYFYWYRQILGQKVEFLVSFYNNEISEKSEIFDDQFSVERPDGSNFTLKIRSTKLEDSAMYFCASSDPGQGLSYEQYFGPGTRLTVT.

The V and J genes are TRBV6-6 and TRBJ2-7; D is undetermined. The V gene's germline CDR1 is MNHNY and CDR2 SVGAGI (reference sequence). Trimming shortened V by 0 bases and J by 1 base, and 13 bases separated the two germline ends. The CDR3 consists of 16 residues. The CDR3: CASSYSTSVVSYEQYF. The CDR3 nucleotides are TGTGCCAGCAGTTACTCGACATCGGTGGTGTCCTACGAGCAGTACTTC.

The V gene is TRBV6-5, the J gene TRBJ2-7, with D possibly TRBD1 on 6 matching bases. CDR1 and CDR2 (germline): MNHEY, SVGAGI. Deletions cut 1 base from V and 5 bases from J, with 12 bases between. CDR3 length equals 14 residues. The CDR3 is CASSYFPGDHEQYF. The CDR3 region has the DNA TGTGCCAGCAGTTACTTCCCAGGGGACCACGAGCAGTACTTC.

This chain joins TRBV9 and TRBJ2-3; D unresolved. Germline values: CDR1 SGDLS, CDR2 YYNGEE. The V end lost 3 bases, the J end lost 0 bases, and 11 bases lay between the germline ends. The CDR3 is made up of 15 amino acids. The CDR3 DNA reads TGTGCCAGCAGCGGGGCAACTCAAAGCACAGATACGCAGTATTTT. Translated: CASSGATQSTDTQYF. Full variable domain (outside the CDR3, taken from reference TRBV9 and TRBJ2-3): DSGVTQTPKHLITATGQRVTLRCSPRSGDLSVYWYQQSLDQGLQFLIQYYNGEERAKGNILERFSAQQFPDLHSELNLSSLELGDSALYFCASSGATQSTDTQYFGPGTRLTVL.

The J gene is TRBJ2-3, the V gene TRBV28, with 7 positions matching TRBD1. Losses at the gene ends were 6 bases for V and 0 bases for J; bases not matched to a gene: 3. Germline V gene sequence: CDR1 MDHEN, CDR2 SYDVKM. This CDR3 spans 14 amino acids. The CDR3 spells CASRWGQSTDTQYF. Written as DNA, the CDR3 is TGTGCCAGCAGATGGGGACAGAGCACAGATACGCAGTATTTT.

The chain is built from TRBV5-1 and TRBJ2-3, with a possible D match to TRBD2 (6 bases). Per germline, CDR1 SGHRS and CDR2 YFSETQ. V lost 4 bases to trimming and J lost 4 bases, with 16 bases between them. This CDR3 is built from 15 residues. The CDR3 here is CASSASGAMSDTQYF. DNA of the CDR3: TGCGCCAGCAGCGCGTCGGGAGCGATGTCAGATACGCAGTATTTT.

The chain couples TRBV5-5 to TRBJ1-2, with 7 bases fitting TRBD1. Germline V gene lookup returns CDR1 SGHKS and CDR2 YYEKEE (reference sequence). The CDR3 is 13 residues long. V lost 3 bases and J lost 4; bases outside the gene matches: 3. CDR3 DNA sequence: TGTGCCAGCAGCTCGGGACAGCCCTATGGCTACACCTTC. Translated: CASSSGQPYGYTF.

The table lists this clone with a count of one. The rearrangement links TRBV18 to TRBJ1-1; D is unclear. This CDR3 is 13 amino acids long. CDR1 is KGHSH, CDR2 LQKENI, per germline. V lost 3 bases to trimming and J lost 3 bases, with 8 bases between them. The CDR3 region has the DNA TGTGCCAGCTCACCCCTCGGGGACACTGAAGCTTTCTTT. This encodes CASSPLGDTEAFF.

This sequence joins TRBV11-2 and TRBJ2-5; 9 bases agree with TRBD2. From germline, CDR1 is SGHAT and CDR2 FQNNGV. The V segment lost 4 bases and the J segment 2 bases; nucleotides outside the gene matches: 5. The CDR3 spans 15 residues. Written as DNA, the CDR3 is TGTGCCAGCAGCTCCGGGACTAGCTCGCAAGAGACCCAGTACTTC. The encoded protein is CASSSGTSSQETQYF.

This clone showed up just once. The V gene is TRBV28, the J gene TRBJ2-7; 11 bases fit TRBD2. This CDR3 has 14 amino acids. Losses at the gene ends were 4 bases for V and 4 bases for J; bases not matched to a gene: 3. Per the germline V gene, CDR1 is MDHEN and CDR2 is SYDVKM. CDR3 in amino acids: CASSSLAGVYEQYF. CDR3 bases: TGTGCCAGCAGTTCACTAGCGGGAGTTTACGAGCAGTACTTC.

The chain couples TRBV18 to TRBJ2-3; 12 nucleotides align to TRBD1. Germline values: CDR1 KGHSH, CDR2 LQKENI. The length of the CDR3 is 17 residues. The V segment lost 1 base and the J segment 8 bases; nucleotides outside the gene matches: 10. Written as DNA, the CDR3 is TGTGCCAGCTCACCACAGCCCCCGGGACAGGGGGCAGGTACGCAGTATTTT. It yields the protein CASSPQPPGQGAGTQYF.

V usage is TRBV4-2 and J usage is TRBJ2-1; the D is unclear. This CDR3 has 14 amino acids. CDR1 is LGHNA, CDR2 YNFKEQ, per germline. With 1 base removed from V and 7 bases from J, the gap between germline ends came to 11 bases. The CDR3, as DNA: TGTGCCAGCAGCCAAGCGTGGGCAGCAAATGAGCAGTTCTTC. Amino acid sequence: CASSQAWAANEQFF.

V is TRBV10-2 and J is TRBJ2-7; 10 bases line up with TRBD2. The CDR3 runs to 18 residues. The ends lost 4 bases at V and 0 bases at J; junction bases unmatched: 12. Germline CDR1 reads WSHSY; CDR2 reads SAAADI. CDR3 in DNA: TGCGCCAGCAGTGGAGGGGGACTAGCGAGTACCGTCTCCTACGAGCAGTACTTC. It translates to CASSGGGLASTVSYEQYF.

This chain joins TRBV4-2 and TRBJ2-1, with 10 bases matching TRBD1. Germline CDR1 LGHNA, CDR2 YNFKEQ. The length of the CDR3 is 15 residues. With 5 bases clipped from V and 4 bases from J, the junction kept 5 bases outside the gene matches. The CDR3 here is CASSLGDRGYNEQFF. The CDR3 DNA follows: TGTGCCAGCAGCTTGGGGGACAGGGGATACAATGAGCAGTTCTTC.

The rearrangement uses TRBV21-1 and TRBJ2-7; no DNA check was done on the table's D call, TRBD1. TRBV21-1 is listed as a pseudogene. This CDR3 spans 14 amino acids. CDR3 amino acids: CASSKVRTLYEQYF. CDR3 nucleotide sequence: TGTGCCAGCAGCAAAGTACGGACATTATACGAGCAGTACTTC.

The chain uses TRBV7-6 and TRBJ2-7, with D perhaps TRBD2 (5 bases). Trimming cost V 2 bases and J 12 bases, with 17 bases left between them. This CDR3 spans 13 amino acids. Germline V gene lookup returns CDR1 SGHVS and CDR2 FNYEAQ. CDR3 in DNA: TGTGCCAGCAGCTTAAGACTATCAGGTCGGTGGTACTTC. Amino acids: CASSLRLSGRWYF.

This sequence joins TRBV19 and TRBJ2-7, with a tentative D call TRBD1 (7 bases). Trimming pared 5 bases from V and 3 bases from J, leaving 20 bases between. The germline CDR1 and CDR2 sequences are LNHDA and SQIVND (reference sequence). The CDR3 loop spans 16 amino acids. CDR3 sequence (DNA): TGTGCCAGTAGTGCTCTTCAGGGGGGAGAGGACTACGAGCAGTACTTC. This translates into CASSALQGGEDYEQYF.